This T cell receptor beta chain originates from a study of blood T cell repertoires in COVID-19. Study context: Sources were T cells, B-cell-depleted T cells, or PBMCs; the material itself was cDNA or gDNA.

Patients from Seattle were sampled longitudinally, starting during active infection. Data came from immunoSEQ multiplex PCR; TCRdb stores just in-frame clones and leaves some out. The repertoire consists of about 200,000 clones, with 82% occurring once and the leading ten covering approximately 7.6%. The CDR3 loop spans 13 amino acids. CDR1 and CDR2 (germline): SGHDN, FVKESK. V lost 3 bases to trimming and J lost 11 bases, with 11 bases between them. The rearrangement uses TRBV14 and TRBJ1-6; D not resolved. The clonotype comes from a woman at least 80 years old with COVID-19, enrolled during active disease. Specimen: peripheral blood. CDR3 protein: CASSQAPQTPLHF. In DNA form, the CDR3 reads TGTGCCAGCAGCCAGGCACCGCAAACACCCCTCCACTTT.